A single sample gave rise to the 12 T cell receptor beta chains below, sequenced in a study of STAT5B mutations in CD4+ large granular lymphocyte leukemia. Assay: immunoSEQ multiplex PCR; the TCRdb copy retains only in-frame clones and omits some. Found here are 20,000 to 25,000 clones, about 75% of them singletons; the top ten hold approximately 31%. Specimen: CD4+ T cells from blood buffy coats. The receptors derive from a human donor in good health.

The CDR3, as DNA: TGCGCCAGCAGCCTCCTGACTAGCGGGAGATACGAGCAGTACTTC. Residues: CASSLLTSGRYEQYF. The gene calls are TRBV4-1 and TRBJ2-7; 12 bases fit TRBD2. This CDR3 is built from 15 residues. The germline V gene has CDR1 MGHRA and CDR2 YSYEKL. The V gene end was trimmed by 4 bases and the J gene end by 4 bases; junction bases not matched to a gene: 5.

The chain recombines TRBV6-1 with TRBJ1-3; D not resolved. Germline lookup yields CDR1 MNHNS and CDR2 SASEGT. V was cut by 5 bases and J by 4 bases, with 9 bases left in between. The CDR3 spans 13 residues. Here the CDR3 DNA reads TGTGCCAGCAGTACGACACCGGGAAACACCATATATTTT. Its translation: CASSTTPGNTIYF.

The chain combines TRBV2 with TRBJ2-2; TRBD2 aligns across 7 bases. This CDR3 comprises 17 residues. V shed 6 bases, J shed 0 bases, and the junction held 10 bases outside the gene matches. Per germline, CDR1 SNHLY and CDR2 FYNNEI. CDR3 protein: CASRETSIRTNTGELFF. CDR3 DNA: TGTGCCAGCAGGGAGACTAGCATCCGGACGAACACCGGGGAGCTGTTTTTT.

The chain's CDR3 is CASSLGSFSGANVLTF. The CDR3, as DNA: TGTGCCAGCAGCTTAGGATCCTTCTCTGGGGCCAACGTCCTGACTTTC. The gene calls are TRBV11-3 and TRBJ2-6, with unresolved D. CDR3 length equals 16 residues. The germline V gene has CDR1 SGHNT and CDR2 YENEEA. V was pared by 1 base and J by 0 bases, with 7 bases between.

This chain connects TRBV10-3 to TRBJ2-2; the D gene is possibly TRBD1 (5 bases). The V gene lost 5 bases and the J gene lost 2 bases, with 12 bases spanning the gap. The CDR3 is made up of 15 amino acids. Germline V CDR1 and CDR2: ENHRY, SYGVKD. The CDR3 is CAISTRQRNTGELFF. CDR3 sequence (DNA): TGTGCCATCAGTACGCGACAGAGAAACACCGGGGAGCTGTTTTTT.

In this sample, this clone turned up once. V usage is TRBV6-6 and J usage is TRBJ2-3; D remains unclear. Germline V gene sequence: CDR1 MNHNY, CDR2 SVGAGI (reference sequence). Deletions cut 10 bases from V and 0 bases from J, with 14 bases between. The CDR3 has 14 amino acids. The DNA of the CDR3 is TGTGCCACCTTACCCATCAGTAGCACAGATACGCAGTATTTT. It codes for CATLPISSTDTQYF.

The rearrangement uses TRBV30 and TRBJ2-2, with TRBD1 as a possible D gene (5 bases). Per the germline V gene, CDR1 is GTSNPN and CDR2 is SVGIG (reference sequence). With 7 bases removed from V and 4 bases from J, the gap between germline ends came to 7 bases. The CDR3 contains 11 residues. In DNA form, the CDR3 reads TGTGCCTCCCAGGGCACCGGGGAGCTGTTTTTT. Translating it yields CASQGTGELFF. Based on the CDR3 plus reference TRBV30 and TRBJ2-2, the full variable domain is SQTIHQWPATLVQPVGSPLSLECTVEGTSNPNLYWYRQAAGRGLQLLFYSVGIGQISSEVPQNLSASRPQDRQFILSSKKLLLSDSGFYLCASQGTGELFFGEGSRLTVL.

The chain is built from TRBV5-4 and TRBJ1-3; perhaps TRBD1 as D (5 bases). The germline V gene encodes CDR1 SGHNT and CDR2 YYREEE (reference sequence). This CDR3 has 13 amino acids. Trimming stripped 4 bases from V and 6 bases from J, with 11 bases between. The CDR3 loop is CASSEGRENTIYF. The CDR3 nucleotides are TGTGCCAGCAGCGAGGGACGTGAAAACACCATATATTTT.

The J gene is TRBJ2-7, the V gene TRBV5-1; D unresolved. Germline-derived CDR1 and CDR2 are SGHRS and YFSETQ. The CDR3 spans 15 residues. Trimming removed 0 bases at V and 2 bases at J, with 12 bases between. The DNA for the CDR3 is TGCGCCAGCAGCTTGGGGCTGGCACAGACCTACGAGCAGTACTTC. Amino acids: CASSLGLAQTYEQYF.

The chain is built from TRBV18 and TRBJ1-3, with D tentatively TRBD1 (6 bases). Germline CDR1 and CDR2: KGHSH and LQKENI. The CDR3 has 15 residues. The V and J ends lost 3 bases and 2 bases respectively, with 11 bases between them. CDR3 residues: CASSPAQGPGNTIYF. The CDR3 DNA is TGTGCCAGCTCACCTGCACAGGGACCTGGAAACACCATATATTTT. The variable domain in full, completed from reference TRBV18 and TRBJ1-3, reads NAGVMQNPRHLVRRRGQEARLRCSPMKGHSHVYWYRQLPEEGLKFMVYLQKENIIDESGMPKERFSAEFPKEGPSILRIQQVVRGDSAAYFCASSPAQGPGNTIYFGEGSWLTVV.

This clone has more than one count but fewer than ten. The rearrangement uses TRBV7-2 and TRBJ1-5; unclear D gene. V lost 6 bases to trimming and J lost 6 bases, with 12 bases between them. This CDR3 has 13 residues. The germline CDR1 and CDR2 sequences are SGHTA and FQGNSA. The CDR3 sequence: CASSHGGLQPQHF. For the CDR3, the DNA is TGTGCCAGCAGTCACGGAGGGCTTCAGCCCCAGCATTTT. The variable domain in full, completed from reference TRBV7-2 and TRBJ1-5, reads GAGVSQSPSNKVTEKGKDVELRCDPISGHTALYWYRQSLGQGLEFLIYFQGNSAPDKSGLPSDRFSAERTGGSVSTLTIQRTQQEDSAVYLCASSHGGLQPQHFGDGTRLSIL.

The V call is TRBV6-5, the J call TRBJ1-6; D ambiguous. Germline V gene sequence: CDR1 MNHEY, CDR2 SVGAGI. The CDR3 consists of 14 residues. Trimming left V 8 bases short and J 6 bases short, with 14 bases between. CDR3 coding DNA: TGTGCCAGCGGCCCGATTCCTATTAATTCACCCCTCCACTTT. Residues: CASGPIPINSPLHF.